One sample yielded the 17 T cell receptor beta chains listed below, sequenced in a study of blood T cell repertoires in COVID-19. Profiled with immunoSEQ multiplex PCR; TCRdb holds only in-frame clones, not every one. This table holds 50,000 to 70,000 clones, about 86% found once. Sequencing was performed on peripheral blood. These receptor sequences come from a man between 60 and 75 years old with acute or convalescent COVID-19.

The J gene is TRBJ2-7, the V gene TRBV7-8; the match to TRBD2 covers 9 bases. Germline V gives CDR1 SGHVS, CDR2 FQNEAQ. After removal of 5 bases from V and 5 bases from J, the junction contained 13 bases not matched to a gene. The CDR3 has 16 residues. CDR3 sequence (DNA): TGTGCCAGCAGCCCGTACGGCCTAGCGGGAATCCACGAGCAGTACTTC. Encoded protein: CASSPYGLAGIHEQYF. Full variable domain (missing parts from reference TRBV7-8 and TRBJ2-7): GAGVSQSPRYKVAKRGQDVALRCDPISGHVSLFWYQQALGQGPEFLTYFQNEAQLDKSGLPSDRFFAERPEGSVSTLKIQRTQQEDSAVYLCASSPYGLAGIHEQYFGPGTRLTVT.

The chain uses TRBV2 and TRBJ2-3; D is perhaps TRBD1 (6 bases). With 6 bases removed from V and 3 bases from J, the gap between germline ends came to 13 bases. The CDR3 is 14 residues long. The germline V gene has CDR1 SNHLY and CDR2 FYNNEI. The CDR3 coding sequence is TGTGCCAGCAGGGACAGTTGGGGGACAGATACGCAGTATTTT. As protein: CASRDSWGTDTQYF.

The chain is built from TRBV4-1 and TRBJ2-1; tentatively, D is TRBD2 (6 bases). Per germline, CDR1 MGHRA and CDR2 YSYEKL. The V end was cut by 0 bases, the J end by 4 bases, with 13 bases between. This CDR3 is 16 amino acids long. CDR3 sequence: CASSQDWGGVYNEQFF. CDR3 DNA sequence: TGCGCCAGCAGCCAAGATTGGGGCGGGGTTTACAATGAGCAGTTCTTC.

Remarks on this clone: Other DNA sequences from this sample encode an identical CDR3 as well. The CDR3 here is CASSPRRVNTEAFF. In DNA, the CDR3 is TGTGCCAGCAGCCCAAGGCGGGTGAACACTGAAGCTTTCTTT. The V and J genes are TRBV28 and TRBJ1-1; D is undetermined. Germline V lookup: CDR1 MDHEN, CDR2 SYDVKM. Trimming took 6 bases from V and 0 from J, leaving 11 bases between them. This CDR3 has 14 residues.

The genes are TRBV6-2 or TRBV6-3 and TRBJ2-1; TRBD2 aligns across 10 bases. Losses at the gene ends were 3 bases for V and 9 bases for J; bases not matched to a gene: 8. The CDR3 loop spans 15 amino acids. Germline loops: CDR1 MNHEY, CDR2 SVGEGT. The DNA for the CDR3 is TGTGCCAGCAGTTATATAGCGGGAGGACAGTCTGAGCAGTTCTTC. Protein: CASSYIAGGQSEQFF.

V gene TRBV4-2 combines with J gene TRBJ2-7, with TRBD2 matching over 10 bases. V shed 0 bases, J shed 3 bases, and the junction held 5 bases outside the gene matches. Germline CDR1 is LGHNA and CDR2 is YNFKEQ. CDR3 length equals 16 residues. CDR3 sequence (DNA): TGTGCCAGCAGCCAAGACAAGGCTAGCGGGGGCTACGAGCAGTACTTC. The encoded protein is CASSQDKASGGYEQYF.

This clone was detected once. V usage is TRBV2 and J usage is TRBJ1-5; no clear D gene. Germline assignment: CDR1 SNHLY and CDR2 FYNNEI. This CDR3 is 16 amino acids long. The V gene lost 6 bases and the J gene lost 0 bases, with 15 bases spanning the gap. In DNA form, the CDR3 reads TGTGCCAGCAGCCCCGCGGGTGGAGTTAGCAATCAGCCCCAGCATTTT. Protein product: CASSPAGGVSNQPQHF. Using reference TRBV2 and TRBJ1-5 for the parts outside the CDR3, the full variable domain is EPEVTQTPSHQVTQMGQEVILRCVPISNHLYFYWYRQILGQKVEFLVSFYNNEISEKSEIFDDQFSVERPDGSNFTLKIRSTKLEDSAMYFCASSPAGGVSNQPQHFGDGTRLSIL.

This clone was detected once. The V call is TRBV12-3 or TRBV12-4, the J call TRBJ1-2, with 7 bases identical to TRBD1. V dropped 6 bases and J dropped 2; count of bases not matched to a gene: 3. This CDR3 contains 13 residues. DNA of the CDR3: TGTGCCAGCAGGGGGACAGAGAACTATGGCTACACCTTC. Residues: CASRGTENYGYTF.

Here the CDR3 reads CASRKYLSRDRASKGNTIYF. Here the CDR3 DNA reads TGTGCCAGCAGAAAATACTTAAGCCGGGACAGGGCATCAAAGGGAAACACCATATATTTT. The chain employs TRBV28 and TRBJ1-3; 9 nucleotides align to TRBD1. Germline CDR1 reads MDHEN; CDR2 reads SYDVKM. The length of the CDR3 is 20 residues. The J segment lost 4 bases and the V segment lost 6 bases, leaving 22 bases of the junction unmatched. Variable domain in full (rest from reference TRBV28 and TRBJ1-3): DVKVTQSSRYLVKRTGEKVFLECVQDMDHENMFWYRQDPGLGLRLIYFSYDVKMKEKGDIPEGYSVSREKKERFSLILESASTNQTSMYLCASRKYLSRDRASKGNTIYFGEGSWLTVV.

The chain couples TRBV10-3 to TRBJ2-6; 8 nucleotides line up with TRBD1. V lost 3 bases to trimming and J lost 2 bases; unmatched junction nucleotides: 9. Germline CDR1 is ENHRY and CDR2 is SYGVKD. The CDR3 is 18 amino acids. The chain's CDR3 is CAISDAGRGLPGANVLTF. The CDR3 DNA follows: TGTGCCATCAGTGATGCAGGCAGGGGGCTCCCTGGGGCCAACGTCCTGACTTTC.

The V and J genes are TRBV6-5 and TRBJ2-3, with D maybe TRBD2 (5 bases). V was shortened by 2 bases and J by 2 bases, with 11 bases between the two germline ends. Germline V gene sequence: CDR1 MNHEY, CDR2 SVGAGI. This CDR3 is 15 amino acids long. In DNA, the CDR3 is TGTGCCAGCAGTTACGGCAGCGGTGACACAGATACGCAGTATTTT. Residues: CASSYGSGDTDTQYF.

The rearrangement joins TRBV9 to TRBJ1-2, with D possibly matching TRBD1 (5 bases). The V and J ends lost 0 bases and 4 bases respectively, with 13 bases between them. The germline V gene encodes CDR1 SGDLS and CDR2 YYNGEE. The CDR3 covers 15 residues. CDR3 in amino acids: CASSVEADNPYGYTF. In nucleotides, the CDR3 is TGTGCCAGCAGCGTAGAGGCGGACAACCCCTATGGCTACACCTTC.

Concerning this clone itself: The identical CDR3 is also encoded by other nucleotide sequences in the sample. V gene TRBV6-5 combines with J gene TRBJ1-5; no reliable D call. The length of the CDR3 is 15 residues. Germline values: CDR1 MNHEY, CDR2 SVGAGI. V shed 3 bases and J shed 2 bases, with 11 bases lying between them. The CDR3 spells CASSYSSRGNQPQHF. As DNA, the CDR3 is TGTGCCAGCAGTTATAGCAGTCGGGGCAATCAGCCCCAGCATTTT.

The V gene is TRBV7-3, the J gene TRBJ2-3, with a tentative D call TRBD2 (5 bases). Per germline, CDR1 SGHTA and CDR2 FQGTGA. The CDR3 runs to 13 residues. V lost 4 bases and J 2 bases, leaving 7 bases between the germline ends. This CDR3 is CASSYGITDTQYF. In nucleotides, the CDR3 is TGTGCCAGCAGCTACGGGATCACAGATACGCAGTATTTT. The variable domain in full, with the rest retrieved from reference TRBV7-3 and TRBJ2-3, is GAGVSQTPSNKVTEKGKYVELRCDPISGHTALYWYRQSLGQGPEFLIYFQGTGAADDSGLPNDRFFAVRPEGSVSTLKIQRTERGDSAVYLCASSYGITDTQYFGPGTRLTVL.

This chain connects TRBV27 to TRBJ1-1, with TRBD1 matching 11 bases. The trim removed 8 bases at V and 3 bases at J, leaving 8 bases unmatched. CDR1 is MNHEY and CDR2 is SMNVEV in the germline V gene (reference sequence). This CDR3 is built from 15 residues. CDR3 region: CASSDRGRFDTEAFF. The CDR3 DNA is TGTGCCAGCTCGGACAGGGGGCGCTTTGACACTGAAGCTTTCTTT.

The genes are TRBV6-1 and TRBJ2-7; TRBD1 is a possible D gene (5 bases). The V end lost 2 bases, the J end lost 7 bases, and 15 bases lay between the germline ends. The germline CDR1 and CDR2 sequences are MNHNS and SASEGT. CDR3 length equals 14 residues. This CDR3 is CASSEKGVSREQYF. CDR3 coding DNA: TGTGCCAGCAGTGAAAAAGGGGTCTCCCGGGAGCAGTACTTC.

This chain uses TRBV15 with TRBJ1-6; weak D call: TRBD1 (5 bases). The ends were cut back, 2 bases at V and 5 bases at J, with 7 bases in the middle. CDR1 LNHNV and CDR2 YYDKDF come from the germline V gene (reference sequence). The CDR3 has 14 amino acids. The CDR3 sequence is CATSRPGNNSPLHF. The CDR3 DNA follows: TGTGCCACCAGCAGACCAGGGAATAATTCACCCCTCCACTTT.